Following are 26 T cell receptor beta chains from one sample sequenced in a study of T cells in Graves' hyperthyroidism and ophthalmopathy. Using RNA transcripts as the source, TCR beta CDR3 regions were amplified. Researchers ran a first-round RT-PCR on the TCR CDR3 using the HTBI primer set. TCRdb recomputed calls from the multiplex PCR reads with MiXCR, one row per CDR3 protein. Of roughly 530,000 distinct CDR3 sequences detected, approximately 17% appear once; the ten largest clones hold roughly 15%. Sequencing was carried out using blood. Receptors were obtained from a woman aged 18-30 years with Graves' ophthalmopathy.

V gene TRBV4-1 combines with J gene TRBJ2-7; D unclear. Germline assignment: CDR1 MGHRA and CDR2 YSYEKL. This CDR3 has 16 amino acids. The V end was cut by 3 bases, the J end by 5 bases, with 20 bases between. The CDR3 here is CASSQPASILIDEQYF. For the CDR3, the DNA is TGCGCCAGCAGCCAGCCCGCGAGTATTCTGATCGACGAGCAGTACTTC.

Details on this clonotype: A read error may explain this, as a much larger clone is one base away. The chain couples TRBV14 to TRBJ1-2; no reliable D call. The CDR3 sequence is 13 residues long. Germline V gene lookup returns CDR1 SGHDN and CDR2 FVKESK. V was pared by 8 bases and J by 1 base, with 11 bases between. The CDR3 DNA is TGTGCCAGCGGCCCGCAGCGTAACTATGGCTACACCTTC. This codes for CASGPQRNYGYTF.

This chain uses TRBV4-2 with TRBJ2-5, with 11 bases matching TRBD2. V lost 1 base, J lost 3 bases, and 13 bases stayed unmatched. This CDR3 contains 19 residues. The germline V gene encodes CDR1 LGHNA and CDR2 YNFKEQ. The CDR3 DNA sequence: TGTGCCAGCAGCCAAGTTGGGGTGGCTAGCGGGGGGTTGGAAGAGACCCAGTACTTC. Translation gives CASSQVGVASGGLEETQYF.

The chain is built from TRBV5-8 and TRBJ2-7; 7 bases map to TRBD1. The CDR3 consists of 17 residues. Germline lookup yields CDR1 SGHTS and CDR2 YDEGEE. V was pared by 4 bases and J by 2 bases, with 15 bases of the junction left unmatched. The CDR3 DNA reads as TGTGCCAGCAGCACAACGACGGGACAGAATCCAACCTACGAGCAGTACTTC. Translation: CASSTTTGQNPTYEQYF. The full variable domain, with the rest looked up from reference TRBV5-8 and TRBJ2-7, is EAGVTQSPTHLIKTRGQQATLRCSPISGHTSVYWYQQALGLGLQFLLWYDEGEERNRGNFPPRFSGRQFPNYSSELNVNALELEDSALYLCASSTTTGQNPTYEQYFGPGTRLTVT.

This chain's CDR3 is CASSREGTDTGELFF. The CDR3 DNA is TGTGCCAGCAGCCGGGAGGGGACGGACACCGGGGAGCTGTTTTTT. The V call is TRBV7-3, the J call TRBJ2-2, with 8 nucleotides matching TRBD2. The germline CDR1 and CDR2 sequences are SGHTA and FQGTGA. The CDR3 totals 15 residues. V gave up 5 bases and J gave up 3 bases; unmatched junction bases: 5. Based on the CDR3 plus reference TRBV7-3 and TRBJ2-2, the full variable domain is GAGVSQTPSNKVTEKGKYVELRCDPISGHTALYWYRQSLGQGPEFLIYFQGTGAADDSGLPNDRFFAVRPEGSVSTLKIQRTERGDSAVYLCASSREGTDTGELFFGEGSRLTVL.

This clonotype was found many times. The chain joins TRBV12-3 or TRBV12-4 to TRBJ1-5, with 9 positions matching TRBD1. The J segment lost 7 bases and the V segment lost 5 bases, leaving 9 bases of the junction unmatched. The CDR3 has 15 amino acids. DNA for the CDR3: TGTGCCAGCAGTGATACGGGACAGGGAGCCCAGCCCCAGCATTTT. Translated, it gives CASSDTGQGAQPQHF.

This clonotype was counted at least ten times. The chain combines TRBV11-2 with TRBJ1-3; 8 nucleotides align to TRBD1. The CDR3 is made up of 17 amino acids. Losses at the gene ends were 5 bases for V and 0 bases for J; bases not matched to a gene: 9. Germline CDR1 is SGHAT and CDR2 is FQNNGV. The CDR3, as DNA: TGTGCCAGCAGCACTTGGACAGGGAGGCACTCTGGAAACACCATATATTTT. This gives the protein CASSTWTGRHSGNTIYF.

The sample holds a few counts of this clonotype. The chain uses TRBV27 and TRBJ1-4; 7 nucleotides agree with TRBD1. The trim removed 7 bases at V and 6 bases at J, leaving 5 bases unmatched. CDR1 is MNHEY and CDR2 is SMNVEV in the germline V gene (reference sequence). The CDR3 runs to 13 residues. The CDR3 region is CASKMTGYEKLFF. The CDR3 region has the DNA TGTGCCAGCAAAATGACAGGGTATGAAAAACTGTTTTTT. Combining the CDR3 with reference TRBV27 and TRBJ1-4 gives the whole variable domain EAQVTQNPRYLITVTGKKLTVTCSQNMNHEYMSWYRQDPGLGLRQIYYSMNVEVTDKGDVPEGYKVSRKEKRNFPLILESPSPNQTSLYFCASKMTGYEKLFFGSGTQLSVL.

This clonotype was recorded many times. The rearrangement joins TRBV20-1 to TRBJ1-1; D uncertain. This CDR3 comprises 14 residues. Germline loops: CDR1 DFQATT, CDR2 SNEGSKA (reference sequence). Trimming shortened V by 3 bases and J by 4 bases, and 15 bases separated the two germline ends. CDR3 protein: CSARVLGLGTEAFF. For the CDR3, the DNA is TGCAGTGCTAGGGTCTTGGGGTTGGGCACTGAAGCTTTCTTT.

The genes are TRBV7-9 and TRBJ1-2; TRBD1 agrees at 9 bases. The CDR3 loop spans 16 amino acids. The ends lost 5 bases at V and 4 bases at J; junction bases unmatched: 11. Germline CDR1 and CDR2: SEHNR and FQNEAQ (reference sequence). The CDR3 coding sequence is TGTGCCAGCAGCCCTCGGACAGGGGAGACCATCTATGGCTACACCTTC. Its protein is CASSPRTGETIYGYTF.

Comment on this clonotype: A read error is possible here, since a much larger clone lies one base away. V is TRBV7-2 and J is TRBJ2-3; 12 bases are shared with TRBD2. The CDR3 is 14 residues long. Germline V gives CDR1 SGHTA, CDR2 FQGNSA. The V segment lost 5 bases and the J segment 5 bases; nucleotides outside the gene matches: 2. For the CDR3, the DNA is TGTGCCAGCAGCCCTAGCGGGAGGGAAGATACGCAGTATTTT. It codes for CASSPSGREDTQYF. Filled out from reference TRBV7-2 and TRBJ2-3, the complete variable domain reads GAGVSQSPSNKVTEKGKDVELRCDPISGHTALYWYRQSLGQGLEFLIYFQGNSAPDKSGLPSDRFSAERTGGSVSTLTIQRTQQEDSAVYLCASSPSGREDTQYFGPGTRLTVL.

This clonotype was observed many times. CDR3 protein: CASSEDLLAKNIQYF. CDR3 coding DNA: TGTGCCAGCAGTGAGGACCTCCTAGCCAAAAACATTCAGTACTTC. The genes are TRBV2 and TRBJ2-4; D gene ambiguous. Between the trimmed V and J ends, which lost 3 bases and 0 bases, there was a span of 9 bases. CDR3 length equals 15 residues. CDR1 is SNHLY and CDR2 is FYNNEI in the germline V gene.

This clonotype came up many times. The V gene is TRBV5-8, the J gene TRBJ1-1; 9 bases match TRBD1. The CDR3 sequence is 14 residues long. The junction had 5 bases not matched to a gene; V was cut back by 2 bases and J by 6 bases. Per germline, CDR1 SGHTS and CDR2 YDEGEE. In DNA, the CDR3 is TGTGCCAGCAGCTTTGGGACAGGGACCTCTGAAGCTTTCTTT. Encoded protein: CASSFGTGTSEAFF.

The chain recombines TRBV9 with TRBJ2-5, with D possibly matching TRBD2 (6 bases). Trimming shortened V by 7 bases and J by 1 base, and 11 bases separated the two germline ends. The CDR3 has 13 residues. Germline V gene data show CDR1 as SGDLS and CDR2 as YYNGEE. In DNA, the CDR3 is TGTGCCAGCGGTGGGGGGTCCCAAGAGACCCAGTACTTC. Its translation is CASGGGSQETQYF. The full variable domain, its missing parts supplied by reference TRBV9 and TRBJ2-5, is DSGVTQTPKHLITATGQRVTLRCSPRSGDLSVYWYQQSLDQGLQFLIQYYNGEERAKGNILERFSAQQFPDLHSELNLSSLELGDSALYFCASGGGSQETQYFGPGTRLLVL.

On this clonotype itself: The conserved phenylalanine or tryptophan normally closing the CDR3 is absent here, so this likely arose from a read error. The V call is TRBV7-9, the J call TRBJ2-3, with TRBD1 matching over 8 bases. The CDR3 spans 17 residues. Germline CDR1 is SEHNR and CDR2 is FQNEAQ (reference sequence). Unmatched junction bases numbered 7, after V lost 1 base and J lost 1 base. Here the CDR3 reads CASSLDLTGDGTDTQYS. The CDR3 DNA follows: TGTGCCAGCAGCTTAGACCTGACAGGGGATGGCACAGATACGCAGTATTCT.

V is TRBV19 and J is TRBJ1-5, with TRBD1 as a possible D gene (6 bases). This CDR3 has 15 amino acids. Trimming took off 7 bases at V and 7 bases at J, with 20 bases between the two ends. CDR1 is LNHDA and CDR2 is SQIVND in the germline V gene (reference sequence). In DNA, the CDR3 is TGTGCCAGTACCGAGTCCGGGGGCGGGAGACAGCCCCAGCATTTT. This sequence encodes CASTESGGGRQPQHF.

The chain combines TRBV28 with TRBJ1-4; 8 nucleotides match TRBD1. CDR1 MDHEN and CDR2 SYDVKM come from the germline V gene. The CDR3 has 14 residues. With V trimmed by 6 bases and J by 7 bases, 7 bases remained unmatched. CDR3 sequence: CASSSGTGTEKLFF. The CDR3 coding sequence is TGTGCCAGCAGCTCCGGGACAGGAACTGAAAAACTGTTTTTT. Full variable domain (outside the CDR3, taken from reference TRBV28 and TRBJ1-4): DVKVTQSSRYLVKRTGEKVFLECVQDMDHENMFWYRQDPGLGLRLIYFSYDVKMKEKGDIPEGYSVSREKKERFSLILESASTNQTSMYLCASSSGTGTEKLFFGSGTQLSVL.

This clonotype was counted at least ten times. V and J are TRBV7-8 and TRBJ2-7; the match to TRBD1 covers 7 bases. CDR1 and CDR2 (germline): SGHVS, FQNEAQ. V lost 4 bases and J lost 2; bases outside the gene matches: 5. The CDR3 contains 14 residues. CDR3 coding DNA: TGTGCCAGCAGCTCACAGACAGGGACCTACGAGCAGTACTTC. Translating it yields CASSSQTGTYEQYF.

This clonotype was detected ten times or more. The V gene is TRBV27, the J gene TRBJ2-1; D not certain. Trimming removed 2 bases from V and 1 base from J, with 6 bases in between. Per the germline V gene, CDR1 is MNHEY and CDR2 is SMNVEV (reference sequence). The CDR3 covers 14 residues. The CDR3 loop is CASSLMGSYNEQFF. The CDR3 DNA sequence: TGTGCCAGCAGTTTAATGGGTTCCTACAATGAGCAGTTCTTC.

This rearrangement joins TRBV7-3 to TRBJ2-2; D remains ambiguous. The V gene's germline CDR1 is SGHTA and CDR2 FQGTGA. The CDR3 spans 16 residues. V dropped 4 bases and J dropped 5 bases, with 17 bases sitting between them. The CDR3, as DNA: TGTGCCAGCAGCTCTATCCCGTACAGAACGACCGGGGAGCTGTTTTTT. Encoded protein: CASSSIPYRTTGELFF.

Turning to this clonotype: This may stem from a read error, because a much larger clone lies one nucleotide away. CDR3 protein: CARSYSGEKLFF. The CDR3 DNA follows: TGTGCCCGCAGTTACTCAGGAGAAAAACTGTTTTTT. The chain uses TRBV6-5 and TRBJ1-4; D is ambiguous. The CDR3 covers 12 residues. The germline CDR1 and CDR2 sequences are MNHEY and SVGAGI.

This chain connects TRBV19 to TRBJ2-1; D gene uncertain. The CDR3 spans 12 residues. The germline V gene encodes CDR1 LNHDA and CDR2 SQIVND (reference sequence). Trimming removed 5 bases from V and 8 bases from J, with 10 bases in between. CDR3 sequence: CASSLSFHEQFF. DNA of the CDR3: TGTGCCAGTAGTTTAAGTTTCCATGAGCAGTTCTTC.

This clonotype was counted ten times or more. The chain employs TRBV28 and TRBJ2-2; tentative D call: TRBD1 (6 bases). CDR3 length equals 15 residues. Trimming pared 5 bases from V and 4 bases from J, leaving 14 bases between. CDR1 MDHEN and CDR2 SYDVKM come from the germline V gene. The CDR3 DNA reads TGTGCCAGCAGTCCCTCAGGGGAAGTCACCGGGGAGCTGTTTTTT. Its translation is CASSPSGEVTGELFF.

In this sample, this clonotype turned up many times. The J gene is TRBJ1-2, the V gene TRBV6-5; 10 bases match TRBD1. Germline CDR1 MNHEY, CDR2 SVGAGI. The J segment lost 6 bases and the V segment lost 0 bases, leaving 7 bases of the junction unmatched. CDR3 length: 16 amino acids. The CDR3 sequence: CASSYSGTGAENGYTF. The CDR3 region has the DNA TGTGCCAGCAGTTACTCTGGGACAGGGGCAGAAAATGGCTACACCTTC.

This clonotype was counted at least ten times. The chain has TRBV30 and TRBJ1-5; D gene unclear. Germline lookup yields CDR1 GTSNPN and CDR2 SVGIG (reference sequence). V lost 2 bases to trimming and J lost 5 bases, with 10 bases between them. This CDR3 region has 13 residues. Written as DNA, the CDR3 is TGTGCCTGGAGTTCACGCGCAGATCAGCCCCAGCATTTT. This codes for CAWSSRADQPQHF.

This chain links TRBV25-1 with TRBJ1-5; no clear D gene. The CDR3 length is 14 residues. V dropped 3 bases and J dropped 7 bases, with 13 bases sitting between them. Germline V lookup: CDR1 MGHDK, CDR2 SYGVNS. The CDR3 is CASSDTGSYQPQHF. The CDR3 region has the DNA TGTGCCAGCAGTGATACCGGTTCGTACCAGCCCCAGCATTTT.